This T cell receptor beta chain was documented in a study of blood T cell repertoires in COVID-19. Study background: Italy, Spain and the United States were the sources of the convalescent and acute COVID-19 samples. T cells, B-cell-depleted T cells, or PBMCs provided the cDNA or gDNA that served as material.

The CDR3 sequence is 16 residues long. Trimming took 4 bases from V and 1 from J; bases not matched to a gene: 4. The germline V gene has CDR1 MNHEY and CDR2 SVGAGI. Original handling: Amplification with reference gene primers provided the estimates of nucleated cell counts. Assay: immunoSEQ multiplex PCR; the TCRdb copy retains only in-frame clones and omits some. Clone size and V and J calls were adopted from that table, with D and trimming inferred from the DNA. The table has roughly 36,000 clones, 70% to 90% seen once. The TCR originated in a man in his fifties or sixties with active COVID-19. Sequences were obtained from peripheral blood. The chain combines TRBV6-5 with TRBJ2-7; 13 bases line up with TRBD2. The CDR3 DNA reads TGTGCCAGCAGTTCCTCGACTAGCGGGAGGTCCTACGAGCAGTACTTC. This gives the protein CASSSSTSGRSYEQYF.